The clone carrying this T cell receptor beta chain was counted a few times. The sample belongs to a study of control samples from healthy donors and cancer patients. The protocol was immunoSEQ multiplex PCR, while the TCRdb copy is restricted to in-frame clones and leaves out a portion. Here the sample spans 150,000 to 200,000 clones, 91% being singletons. CDR3 length: 12 amino acids. Between the trimmed V and J ends, which lost 0 bases and 6 bases, there was a span of 7 bases. Germline V gene lookup returns CDR1 SGHNT and CDR2 YYREEE (reference sequence). The sample comprised blood. The receptor was isolated from a woman aged 40 to 49 in good health. This chain uses TRBV5-4 with TRBJ2-7; D perhaps matches TRBD1 (5 bases). For the CDR3, the DNA is TGTGCCAGCAGCTTGGGGGGCGCCGAGCAGTACTTC. Protein: CASSLGGAEQYF.